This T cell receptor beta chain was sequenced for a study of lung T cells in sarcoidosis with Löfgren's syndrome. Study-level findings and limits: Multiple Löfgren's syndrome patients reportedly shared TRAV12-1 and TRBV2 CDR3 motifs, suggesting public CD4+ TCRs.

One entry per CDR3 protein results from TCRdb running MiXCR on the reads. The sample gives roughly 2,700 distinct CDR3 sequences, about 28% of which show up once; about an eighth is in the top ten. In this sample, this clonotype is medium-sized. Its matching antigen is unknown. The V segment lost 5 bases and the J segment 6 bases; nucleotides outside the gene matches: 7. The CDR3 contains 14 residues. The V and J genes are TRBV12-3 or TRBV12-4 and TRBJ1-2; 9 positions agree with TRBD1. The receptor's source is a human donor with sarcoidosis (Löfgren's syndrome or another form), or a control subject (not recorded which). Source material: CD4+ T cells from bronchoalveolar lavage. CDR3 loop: CASSMRGQGNGYTF. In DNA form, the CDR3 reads TGTGCCAGCAGTATGAGGGGACAGGGCAATGGCTACACCTTC.